This T cell receptor beta chain was obtained from a study of blood T cell repertoires in COVID-19. For the study at large: Spain, Italy and the United States supplied samples that represented acute and convalescent COVID-19. Sources were T cells, B-cell-depleted T cells, or PBMCs; the material itself was cDNA or gDNA.

Source study methods: Amplified reference gene primers provided the basis for estimating nucleated cell counts. Method: immunoSEQ multiplex PCR; TCRdb's copy keeps in-frame clones and lacks some. V, J and clone size are taken as reported in that table, and D and trimming were inferred from the DNA itself. The sample holds around 280,000 clones; around 86% are singletons and the top ten take around 2.1%. V dropped 4 bases and J dropped 4 bases, with 15 bases sitting between them. CDR3 length: 14 residues. Germline loops: CDR1 SGHRS, CDR2 YFSETQ. The sequence was collected from a woman under 40 who had recovered from COVID-19. J is TRBJ2-7 and V is TRBV5-1; perhaps TRBD2 as D (6 bases). The sequenced sample consisted of peripheral blood. The CDR3 region is CASSGWGEPYEQYF. The CDR3, as DNA: TGCGCCAGCAGCGGGTGGGGGGAACCATACGAGCAGTACTTC.